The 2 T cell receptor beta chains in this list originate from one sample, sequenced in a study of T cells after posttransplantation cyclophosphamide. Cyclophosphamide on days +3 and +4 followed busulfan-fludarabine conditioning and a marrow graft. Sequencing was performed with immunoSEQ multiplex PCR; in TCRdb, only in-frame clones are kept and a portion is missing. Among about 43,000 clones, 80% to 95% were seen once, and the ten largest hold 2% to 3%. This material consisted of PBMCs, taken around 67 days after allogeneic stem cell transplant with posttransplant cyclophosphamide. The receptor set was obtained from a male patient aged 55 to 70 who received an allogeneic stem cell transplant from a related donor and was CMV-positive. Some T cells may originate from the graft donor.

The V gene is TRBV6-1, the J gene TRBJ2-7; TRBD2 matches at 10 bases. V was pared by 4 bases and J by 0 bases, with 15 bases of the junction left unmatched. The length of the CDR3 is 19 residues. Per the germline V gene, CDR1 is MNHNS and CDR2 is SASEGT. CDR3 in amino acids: CASSAPRVAGGPSSYEQYV. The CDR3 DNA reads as TGTGCCAGCAGTGCCCCCCGGGTAGCGGGGGGCCCGAGCTCCTACGAGCAGTACGTC.

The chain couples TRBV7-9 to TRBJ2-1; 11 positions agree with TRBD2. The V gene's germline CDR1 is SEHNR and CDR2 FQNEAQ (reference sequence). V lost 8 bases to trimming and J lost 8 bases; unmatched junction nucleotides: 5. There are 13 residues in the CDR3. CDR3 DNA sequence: TGTGCCAGCGAGCTAGCGGGGGGTTATGAGCAGTTCTTC. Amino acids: CASELAGGYEQFF. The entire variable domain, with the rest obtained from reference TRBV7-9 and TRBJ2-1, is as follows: DTGVSQNPRHKITKRGQNVTFRCDPISEHNRLYWYRQTLGQGPEFLTYFQNEAQLEKSRLLSDRFSAERPKGSFSTLEIQRTEQGDSAMYLCASELAGGYEQFFGPGTRLTVL.